This T cell receptor beta chain was captured in a study of blood T cell repertoires in COVID-19 (dated by TCRdb to about 2020). For the study in its entirety: The collaborator samples originated in the United States, Italy and Spain and spanned the acute and convalescent phases of COVID-19. The material from the prospective study consisted of cDNA or gDNA derived from T cells, B-cell-depleted T cells, or PBMCs. Subjects who had been exposed to COVID-19, were actively infected with it, or had recovered from it provided the deeply sampled blood TCRbeta repertoires that made up the dataset. A freely available public database, intended as a resource for researchers studying the immune response to SARS-CoV-2, is where the repertoires were released. Samples were obtained from the ongoing ImmuneRACE study (first 160 participants) and from about 1,300 subjects provided by 6 global collaborators. Nearly every sample came with metadata listing a de-identified subject ID, COVID-19 status, age in years and sex. Where HLA class I and class II types were available, the types were taken from metadata supplied by the sample provider, not from assay-based typing. Broad study findings and their caveats: Clinical and demographic metadata were provided uncurated, with the amount varying by source and participant.

TCRbeta CDR3 regions were amplified from genomic DNA using the immunoSEQ Assay, a bias-controlled multiplex PCR. The authors' pipeline ran thus. Nucleated cell counts per sample were estimated from amplification of reference gene primers within the assay. To quantify the absolute abundance of each unique TCRbeta CDR3 rearrangement, sequence reads were collapsed and filtered. For each sample, productive Simpson clonality was calculated as the square root of Simpson's diversity index across productive rearrangements. As stored in TCRdb, this immuneACCESS dataset retains in-frame rearrangements with V and J assigned. A fraction of the clones does not appear; measured against another copy, unresolved V genes explain less than half of the discrepancy, and the remainder lacks a known reason. V and J calls and clone size are as listed in that table; D and trimming were resolved from the DNA. In all, the sample holds some 120,000 clones, and roughly 80% of those were seen once. The ten largest clonotypes hold 9.5% to 15% of the sample.

CDR1 is given as LNHDA and CDR2 as SQIVND, both from the germline V gene (reference sequence). The CDR3, cysteine through phenylalanine, is 14 amino acids long. Of all the DNA, just the CDR3 is kept, 42 bases in frame from base 1. The germline ends are 17 bases apart after V is trimmed by 5 bases and J by 6 bases. Collaborating institutions collected whole blood in K2EDTA tubes following their own protocols. For TCRbeta analysis, collaborators shipped samples in one of three forms: frozen whole blood, isolated PBMCs, or DNA extracted from either of those sample types. Concerning this clone itself: Its antigen target is currently unknown. The input lacks base qualities; no much larger clone sits a single base away.

The sequenced sample was peripheral blood. The sequence joins TRBV19 to TRBJ2-7; TRBD2 might be the D gene, on 6 matching bases. This sequence was found in an older woman with acute or convalescent COVID-19. The CDR3 region reads CASSPGGSRREQYF. The nucleotide sequence reads as follows: TGTGCCAGTAGTCCAGGAGGGTCCCGGCGCGAGCAGTACTTC. The variable domain in full, with residues beyond the CDR3 obtained from the reference TRBV19 and TRBJ2-7 genes, is DGGITQSPKYLFRKEGQNVTLSCEQNLNHDAMYWYRQDPGQGLRLIYYSQIVNDFQKGDIAEGYSVSREKKESFPLTVTSAQKNPTAFYLCASSPGGSRREQYFGPGTRLTVT.